The 2 T cell receptor beta chains below all came from one sample that was sequenced in a study of shared clonotypes between healthy human individuals. Assay: immunoSEQ multiplex PCR; the TCRdb copy retains only in-frame clones and omits some. The sample includes approximately 2,300,000 clones, approximately 90% seen only once; the top ten take 0.37%. Source material: naive CD4+ T cells from PBMCs. Subset indicated: CD45RA+ positively selected. These receptors originate from a man between 18 and 35 years old in good health. Some clones in this sample may be carry-over from other donors' samples.

This clone was detected only once. The chain recombines TRBV9 with TRBJ2-5; possibly TRBD1 for D (6 bases). CDR1 and CDR2 from the germline V gene are SGDLS and YYNGEE. V was cut by 0 bases and J by 1 base, with 13 bases left in between. The CDR3 extends over 16 amino acids. The CDR3 loop reads CASSVGYRAGQETQYF. The CDR3, as DNA: TGTGCCAGCAGCGTAGGGTACAGGGCGGGCCAAGAGACCCAGTACTTC.

This rearrangement joins TRBV4-2 to TRBJ2-1; perhaps TRBD2 as D (7 bases). Trimming shortened V by 0 bases and J by 6 bases, and 18 bases separated the two germline ends. This CDR3 has 17 amino acids. The V gene's germline CDR1 is LGHNA and CDR2 YNFKEQ. The DNA of the CDR3 is TGTGCCAGCAGCCAAGATTTCGGGGGGAGGGGGTCCAATGAGCAGTTCTTC. Translation: CASSQDFGGRGSNEQFF.